This T cell receptor (beta chain) emerged from a study of read filtering for tumor transcriptome and immune sequencing (dated by TCRdb to 2018 to 2021). As for the study more broadly: Of the patients in the cohort, more than 16 were male and over 11 were female, and their mean age was about 72 years, with a range of roughly 45 to 90. Under revised international staging, about 8 patients fell into R-ISS I, some 15 into R-ISS II and over 5 into R-ISS III. After DNase treatment, whole-transcriptome libraries were prepared with the TruSeq RNA Access Library Prep Kit. TCR-region mapped reads per sample ranged from about 3.5 to 10.27 million with IR-seq versus only roughly 75 to 1,300 with RNA-seq. Using the same bone marrow samples, the study ran both targeted immune repertoire sequencing and bulk whole-transcriptome sequencing and then compared the TCR repertoires from each method. A main aim was a read-filtering strategy for immune repertoire data, specifically whether clonotypes supported by a single read should be removed.

Starting from roughly 440 ng RNA, TCR libraries were constructed with the Immunoverse kit using molecular barcoded adaptors that cover the alpha/delta and beta/gamma chains. TCR library preparation used the same RNA that was used for transcriptome sequencing. An Illumina HiSeq 4000 with 2 x 150 cycles was used to sequence the TCR libraries. The study's processing was this. MiXCR aligned TCR reads to human V, D, J and C references and assembled the aligned reads into CDR3 clonotypes, with quality filtering and error correction included. The tcR package in R was used for analysis of clonotype counts and gene usage diversity. Raw mapping reads were checked after the RNA-seq reads had been mapped by STAR aligner version 2.5.3a onto the human GRCh37 genome. To test how sequencing depth affected the clonotypes detected, IR-seq fastq files were randomly downsampled with Seqtk 1.3. TCRdb redid the processing of the public reads, applying fastp at Q25 and MiXCR, and retained in-frame beta chains. Entries that share a CDR3 protein sequence are merged under the most common genes and DNA. The V and J calls follow TCRdb's processing rather than the paper's. For this sample the table gives roughly 60,000 distinct CDR3 sequences, of which 20% to 25% were detected only once. 15% to 20% of the sample is taken by the ten largest.

Results and caveats for the whole study, not just this receptor: Single-read clonotypes made up about four fifths of clonotypes but around 3.8% of total reads in IR-seq, and less than 75% of clonotypes and 40% to 50% of reads in RNA-seq. Clonotypes were captured by IR-seq at much higher depth and more reliably than by RNA-seq, and smaller IR-seq throughput was sufficient for identification of most shared clonotypes. The sorted CD138-negative fraction was composed of a mixed bone marrow immune population rather than of purified T cells. When single-read clonotypes were removed, the proportions of shared clonotypes in IR-seq and RNA-seq correlated more strongly.

Each patient had bone marrow sampled at the time of active disease. Isolation of bone marrow mononuclear cells was performed by Ficoll-Hypaque density gradient centrifugation. CD138-negative cells were obtained by negative selection after labeling with CD138 magnetic microbeads on a MACS separator, removing myeloma plasma cells. The purity of the isolated cells was checked by flow cytometry with CD138 antibodies on an Attune NxT. Total RNA was extracted with TRIzol reagent and quantified with a NanoDrop spectrophotometer. For each patient, paired RNA-seq and IR-seq were run on the CD138-negative bone marrow sample from that patient. The germline V gene gives CDR1 as MGHDK and CDR2 as SYGVNS. The V end gives up 2 bases and the J end 3 bases, leaving 7 bases in the junction not matched to a gene. The CDR3 covers 15 residues, taking in both the cysteine and the phenylalanine. The CDR3 DNA has 45 bases and is translated from base 1.

In the case of this clonotype: The antigen it binds to is not known. The record has no base qualities; no much larger clone is one base away.

The source of this sequence is a donor at least 40 years old with multiple myeloma. The specimen sequenced was a population of CD138-negative cells sorted from bone marrow. Sample cell subset or site, as interpreted from the label and publication: bone marrow mononuclear cells depleted of CD138+ plasma/myeloma cells by negative magnetic selection. The chain links TRBV25-1 with TRBJ2-7, and 7 bases in between align with TRBD2. CDR3 sequence: CASSEAPGGNYEQYF. The DNA reads TGTGCCAGCAGTGAAGCCCCGGGAGGAAACTACGAGCAGTACTTC.